The 11 T cell receptor beta chains given below trace back to one sample, sequenced in a study of early T cells in non-severe SARS-CoV-2 infection (dated by TCRdb to 2020 to 2023). Libraries were made using 5' RACE. Sequencing was performed on a NextSeq 500. TCRdb reran the public reads through fastp at Q25 and MiXCR, keeping productive beta chains. A single entry per CDR3 protein holds the most common genes and DNA from its merged rows. For this sample there are about 71,000 distinct CDR3 sequences; around 12% appear just once. Roughly 2.5% of the sample rests with the top ten. This sample comprised whole blood, obtained at baseline. These receptors were taken from an adult who was a healthcare worker with PCR-confirmed SARS-CoV-2 infection or an uninfected control (not recorded which).

V and J are TRBV19 and TRBJ2-1; D perhaps matches TRBD1 (5 bases). Trimming stripped 5 bases from V and 4 bases from J, with 18 bases between. The length of the CDR3 is 16 residues. Germline V CDR1 and CDR2: LNHDA, SQIVND (reference sequence). This CDR3 reads CASSPAGPTFYNEQFF. The CDR3 bases are TGTGCCAGTAGTCCGGCAGGGCCCACCTTTTACAATGAGCAGTTCTTC.

Only a few counts were recorded for this clonotype. The rearrangement uses TRBV29-1 and TRBJ1-1; 10 bases agree with TRBD1. The CDR3 covers 16 residues. Losses at the gene ends were 3 bases for V and 0 bases for J; bases not matched to a gene: 7. CDR1 SQVTM and CDR2 ANQGSEA come from the germline V gene. CDR3 sequence: CSVDLATGGLNTEAFF. Here the CDR3 DNA reads TGCAGCGTTGATTTGGCGACAGGGGGCTTGAACACTGAAGCTTTCTTT.

This clonotype was counted a few times. CDR3 DNA: TGCAGCGTTAGGACAGGGAACTCCTACGAGCAGTACTTC. Translated, it gives CSVRTGNSYEQYF. This rearrangement joins TRBV29-1 to TRBJ2-7; TRBD1 agrees at 8 bases. Germline CDR1 is SQVTM and CDR2 is ANQGSEA. Trimming took 5 bases from V and 0 from J; bases not matched to a gene: 3. This CDR3 is 13 amino acids long.

The chain uses TRBV5-6 and TRBJ1-3; perhaps TRBD1 as D (6 bases). The germline gives CDR1 SGHDT, CDR2 YYEEEE. CDR3 size: 17 residues. V lost 2 bases, J lost 2 bases, and 17 bases lay in between. CDR3 loop: CASSLLTTGTAGNTIYF. DNA for the CDR3: TGTGCCAGCAGCTTACTAACAACAGGGACGGCTGGAAACACCATATATTTT.

This clonotype was seen a handful of times. V usage is TRBV6-1 and J usage is TRBJ1-6; weak D call: TRBD1 (6 bases). Germline CDR1 MNHNS, CDR2 SASEGT. CDR3 length: 14 amino acids. V lost 11 bases to trimming and J lost 0 bases, with 11 bases between them. The CDR3 spells CAAGVLSYNSPLHF. CDR3 sequence (DNA): TGTGCCGCAGGGGTTCTCTCCTATAATTCACCCCTCCACTTT.

There are a few counts of this clonotype. The chain employs TRBV20-1 and TRBJ2-3; perhaps D is TRBD1 or TRBD2 (5 bases each). Trimming stripped 3 bases from V and 4 bases from J, with 8 bases between. The CDR3 covers 12 residues. CDR1 is DFQATT, CDR2 SNEGSKA, per germline (reference sequence). CDR3 DNA sequence: TGCAGTGCTAGGTGGGGGTCAGATACGCAGTATTTT. Protein: CSARWGSDTQYF.

This clonotype was observed a handful of times. J is TRBJ2-3 and V is TRBV7-8; D is unclear. V lost 2 bases to trimming and J lost 4 bases, with 10 bases between them. The CDR3 totals 14 residues. Germline CDR1 reads SGHVS; CDR2 reads FQNEAQ. The CDR3 loop is CASSLSPMPDTQYF. DNA of the CDR3: TGTGCCAGCAGCTTATCCCCTATGCCAGATACGCAGTATTTT.

V usage is TRBV28 and J usage is TRBJ2-7; 8 nucleotides match TRBD1. With 6 bases clipped from V and 7 bases from J, the junction kept 11 bases outside the gene matches. The CDR3 contains 14 residues. Germline-derived CDR1 and CDR2 are MDHEN and SYDVKM. In DNA, the CDR3 is TGTGCCAGCAGCCGGGACAGGAGCTTACGAGAGCAGTACTTC. It translates to CASSRDRSLREQYF.

Worth noting for this clonotype: This sequence may be a read error, since a much larger clone differs from it by one base. The chain has TRBV7-7 and TRBJ2-7, with TRBD1 as a possible D gene (5 bases). CDR3 length equals 13 residues. The V gene's germline CDR1 is SSHAT and CDR2 FNYEAQ (reference sequence). The CDR3 reads CASSLDRNYGQYF. For the CDR3, the DNA is TGTGCCAGCAGCTTAGACAGGAACTACGGGCAGTACTTC.

This rearrangement joins TRBV2 to TRBJ1-2; no clear D gene. The V end lost 0 bases, the J end lost 7 bases, and 3 bases lay between the germline ends. Looked up from germline, CDR1 is SNHLY and CDR2 is FYNNEI. The length of the CDR3 is 11 residues. CDR3 nucleotides: TGTGCCAGCAGTGAAGCGCTTGGCTACACCTTC. Protein sequence: CASSEALGYTF. Full variable domain (missing parts from reference TRBV2 and TRBJ1-2): EPEVTQTPSHQVTQMGQEVILRCVPISNHLYFYWYRQILGQKVEFLVSFYNNEISEKSEIFDDQFSVERPDGSNFTLKIRSTKLEDSAMYFCASSEALGYTFGSGTRLTVV.

The sample holds a few counts of this clonotype. This chain uses TRBV5-6 with TRBJ1-2, with 9 bases fitting TRBD1. V lost 3 bases, J lost 6 bases, and 9 bases stayed unmatched. Germline values: CDR1 SGHDT, CDR2 YYEEEE. The CDR3 runs to 15 residues. CDR3 coding DNA: TGTGCCAGCAGCTGGGACAGGGCGATCACTGATGGCTACACCTTC. It translates to CASSWDRAITDGYTF.